This is a list of T cell receptor beta chains from one sample in a study of cytomegalovirus exposure and HLA in healthy donors. Assay used: immunoSEQ multiplex PCR; TCRdb lists only in-frame clones, some missing. The table has tens of thousands of clones, nearly 80% seen once. Sequenced material: PBMCs. Source of these receptors: a woman aged 45-59 years in good health and CMV-seropositive. CDR3s include the opening cysteine and the closing phenylalanine or tryptophan. A D gene is named only where the DNA matches it firmly. Some rows have no size entry. The others give once, few or many, or a class for an expanded clone.

j_gene,v_gene,d_gene,abundance,CDR3nt,CDR3aa
TRBJ1-1,TRBV7-9,TRBD1,.,TGTGCCAGCAGCCGTAACAGGGGGCCCACTGAAGCTTTCTTT,CASSRNRGPTEAFF
TRBJ1-1,TRBV18,.,once,TGTGCCAGCTCACCGAGGGCAGAGGAGGCTTTCTTT,CASSPRAEEAFF
TRBJ2-1,TRBV6-5,.,few,TGTGCCAGCAGTTACGAGGCCAACCTATACAATGAGCAGTTCTTC,CASSYEANLYNEQFF
TRBJ2-7,TRBV10-2,.,.,TGCGCCAGCAGTGAGTCTGGTCAAACTAGAGAGCAGTACTTC,CASSESGQTREQYF
TRBJ2-1,TRBV15,TRBD2,.,TGTGCCACCAGCAGGGTAGCGGGTGGGTACAATGAGCAGTTCTTC,CATSRVAGGYNEQFF
TRBJ2-1,TRBV6-5,.,.,TGTGCCAGCAGAGAAGACAGTGTCGATGAGCAGTTCTTC,CASREDSVDEQFF
TRBJ2-2,TRBV5-1,TRBD2,.,TGCGCCAGCAGCCCACAAGGTAGCGGGAGAACGGGCGGGGAGCTGTTTTTT,CASSPQGSGRTGGELFF
TRBJ2-2,TRBV10-2,.,.,TGCGCCAGCAGTGATGGACTTTCTACGAACACCGGGGAGCTGTTTTTT,CASSDGLSTNTGELFF
TRBJ1-5,TRBV29-1,.,.,TGCAGCGCCTTCAACGGGGATCAGCCCCAGCATTTT,CSAFNGDQPQHF
TRBJ1-1,TRBV2,.,few,TGTGCCAGCAGTGAGACCCTAGGGAGTGGTGAAGCTTTCTTT,CASSETLGSGEAFF
TRBJ2-2,TRBV9,.,.,TGTGCCAGCAGGCGGGGCCCCGGCACCGGGGAGCTGTTTTTT,CASRRGPGTGELFF
TRBJ2-7,TRBV18,TRBD2,.,TGTGCCAGCTCACCAACGGTGATAGCGGGGGGCGCCTACGAGCAGTACTTC,CASSPTVIAGGAYEQYF
TRBJ1-1,TRBV9,.,.,TGTGCCAGCAGTCTAGGAGGAGGAACTGAAGCTTTCTTT,CASSLGGGTEAFF
TRBJ1-1,TRBV5-1,TRBD1,.,TGCGCCAGTTGCTGGGGACAGGGGAACACTGAAGCTTTCTTT,CASCWGQGNTEAFF
TRBJ1-2,TRBV6-1,.,.,TGTGCCAGCACTCTGGGAGAGGGTGGCTACACCTTC,CASTLGEGGYTF
TRBJ2-5,TRBV19,TRBD2,.,TGTGCCAGTAGTATCGGGACTAGGGGAGGAGAGACCCAGTACTTC,CASSIGTRGGETQYF
TRBJ1-5,TRBV30,.,.,TGTGCCTGGACTAGACGGGGAGGCAATCAGCCCCAGCATTTT,CAWTRRGGNQPQHF
TRBJ2-5,TRBV19,TRBD1,.,TGTGCCAGTAGCGGGGCAGGGGGAGAGACCCAGTACTTC,CASSGAGGETQYF
TRBJ2-3,TRBV5-5,.,.,TGTGCCAGCAGCTTGTGGCCAGATACGCAGTATTTT,CASSLWPDTQYF
TRBJ1-1,TRBV30,.,.,TGTGCCTGGAGTAAGCTGGGCAGGATGGCTGAAGCTTTCTTT,CAWSKLGRMAEAFF
TRBJ2-1,TRBV6-1,TRBD2,.,TGTGCCAGCAGTGAAGCGCGGCTAGCGGTCTACAATGAGCAGTTCTTC,CASSEARLAVYNEQFF
TRBJ2-2,TRBV6-1,.,.,TGTGCCCTAGGAGGGGAAATTCGAAACACCGGGGAGCTGTTTTTT,CALGGEIRNTGELFF
TRBJ2-1,TRBV15,.,.,TGTGCCACCAGCAGAGTCGTCGGTGTAGCTATGAATGAGCAGTTCTTC,CATSRVVGVAMNEQFF
TRBJ2-2,TRBV11-2,.,once,TGTGCCAGCAGCTTAGGCGGCCGGGAGCTGTTTTTT,CASSLGGRELFF
TRBJ2-5,TRBV7-8,TRBD1,few,TGTGCCAGCAGCTTGAGGGGGCCCGGATTCGGGGAGACCCAGTACTTC,CASSLRGPGFGETQYF
TRBJ2-5,TRBV25-1,TRBD1,.,TGTGCCAGCCTGGGACAGGGCCTTAGGGAGACCCAGTACTTC,CASLGQGLRETQYF
TRBJ2-7,TRBV25-1,.,.,TGTGCCAGCCGTGGGGGGGGGCCCCTCTACGAGCAGTACTTC,CASRGGGPLYEQYF
TRBJ1-2,TRBV2,.,.,TGTGCCAGCAGGCCTACGTTCTCTAACTATGGCTACACCTTC,CASRPTFSNYGYTF
TRBJ2-1,TRBV5-4,.,.,TGTGCCAGCAGCCTAAAGATCTACAATGAGCAGTTCTTC,CASSLKIYNEQFF
TRBJ2-1,TRBV6-1,.,.,TGTGCCAGCAGTGAGCTCGCGGGTGAGCAGTTCTTC,CASSELAGEQFF
TRBJ2-1,TRBV7-8,TRBD2,.,TGTGCCAGCAGACCATCGGGGGCGGGAGGGGGGATAAGGGGGCAGTTCTTC,CASRPSGAGGGIRGQFF
TRBJ1-2,TRBV7-8,TRBD1,.,TGTGCCAGCAGCTTACAGGACAGGGGCTATGGCTACACCTTC,CASSLQDRGYGYTF
TRBJ2-6,TRBV7-9,TRBD1,.,TGTGCCAGCAGCGGCTACGGGACAGGGGACTCTGGGGCCAACGTCCTGACTTTC,CASSGYGTGDSGANVLTF
TRBJ1-3,TRBV7-3,.,.,TGTGCCAGCAGCTTAACAGGGGCTGGAAACACCATATATTTT,CASSLTGAGNTIYF
TRBJ2-5,TRBV12-2,.,.,TGTGCAAGTCGCTTTCCACGGGGGAACCAAGAGACCCAGTACTTC,CASRFPRGNQETQYF
TRBJ1-6,TRBV5-1,.,once,TGCGCCAGCCGTCAGGGAAGTTCACCCCTCCACTTT,CASRQGSSPLHF
TRBJ2-7,TRBV7-9,.,once,TGTGCCAGCAGCTCAGCGACAGAAGACTACGAGCAGTACTTC,CASSSATEDYEQYF
TRBJ2-5,TRBV19,.,.,TGTGCCAGTAGTATTACAGGGACCGGAGGGACCCAGTACTTC,CASSITGTGGTQYF
TRBJ1-4,TRBV7-8,.,.,TGTGCCAGCAGTTCTACTACCAATGAAAAACTGTTTTTT,CASSSTTNEKLFF
TRBJ2-7,TRBV6-6,.,.,TGTGCCAGCAGTTACTCTAGTCCTAGCGCTTCGAGGGGGCAGTACTTC,CASSYSSPSASRGQYF
TRBJ1-2,TRBV19,.,.,TGTGCCAGTAGTATCCCAGGAGGTGCCTATGGCTACACCTTC,CASSIPGGAYGYTF
TRBJ2-3,TRBV5-1,TRBD2,.,TGCGCCAGCAGCCGTGGGACTAGCGGGCCGGGGCGGACAGATACGCAGTATTTT,CASSRGTSGPGRTDTQYF
TRBJ2-3,TRBV19,.,.,TGTGCCAGTAGTCAACTATCTAGCACAGATACGCAGTATTTT,CASSQLSSTDTQYF
TRBJ2-1,TRBV18,TRBD2,.,TGTGCCAGCTCACCGGGACTAGCGGGAGCTAATGAGCAGTTCTTC,CASSPGLAGANEQFF
TRBJ2-1,TRBV2,.,.,TGTGCCAGCAGTGGCGGAGACTCCTACAATGAGCAGTTCTTC,CASSGGDSYNEQFF
TRBJ1-2,TRBV6-1,.,.,TGTGCCAGCAGTCGACAGAGTACTAACTATGGCTACACCTTC,CASSRQSTNYGYTF
TRBJ1-2,TRBV7-9,TRBD1,.,TGTGCCAGCAGTCGTCCCGGGACAGGGGGTGGCTACACCTTC,CASSRPGTGGGYTF
TRBJ2-7,TRBV10-2,TRBD1,once,TGCGCCAGCAGTGAGGATATGGGACAGAGAATATACGAGCAGTACTTC,CASSEDMGQRIYEQYF
TRBJ2-3,TRBV6-1,TRBD1,.,TGTGCCAGCAACGAAGGGACAGGGATGGCAGATACGCAGTATTTT,CASNEGTGMADTQYF
TRBJ2-2,TRBV18,.,.,TGTGCCCGCTCCGCGTCGGTCCGAGGCGGGGAGCTGTTTTTT,CARSASVRGGELFF
TRBJ2-5,TRBV5-1,.,.,TGCGCCAGCGCCGGAACGTCCGCGGGGGAGACCCAGTACTTC,CASAGTSAGETQYF
TRBJ2-7,TRBV2,TRBD1,.,TGTGCCAGCAGTGGTACGGGACAGGGGATCGAGCAGTACTTC,CASSGTGQGIEQYF
TRBJ1-3,TRBV6-6,.,.,TGTGCCAGCAGTTACGAGGGCAGCTCTGGAAACACCATATATTTT,CASSYEGSSGNTIYF
TRBJ1-3,TRBV7-9,.,.,TGTTCCAGCAGTTTACAGGGCGACACCATATATTTT,CSSSLQGDTIYF
TRBJ1-1,TRBV6-5,TRBD1,.,TGTGCCAGCAGTTACTCCTACAGGGGAGCTGAAGCTTTCTTT,CASSYSYRGAEAFF